This TCR beta chain stems from a study of preoperative IRX-2 immunotherapy in early breast cancer. Treatment reported: preoperative locoregional IRX-2 cytokine immunotherapy. This phase Ib study tested locoregional IRX-2 cytokine immunotherapy given before surgery. Repertoires were generated with immunoSEQ multiplex PCR, while TCRdb's copy carries only in-frame clones and drops some. The sample has fewer than 25,000 clones; roughly 90% are singletons. The sequences come from tumor tissue, collected after IRX-2 immunotherapy. The source is a human donor with breast cancer.

The CDR3 sequence: CASSFNRFSTDTQYF. The CDR3 bases are TGTGCCAGCAGCTTTAACAGGTTTAGCACAGATACGCAGTATTTT. The chain carries TRBV11-2 and TRBJ2-3; perhaps TRBD1 as D (5 bases). The ends were cut back, 3 bases at V and 0 bases at J, with 10 bases in the middle. The CDR3 spans 15 residues. Germline loops: CDR1 SGHAT, CDR2 FQNNGV. The complete variable domain, with remaining parts taken from reference TRBV11-2 and TRBJ2-3, reads EAGVAQSPRYKIIEKRQSVAFWCNPISGHATLYWYQQILGQGPKLLIQFQNNGVVDDSQLPKDRFSAERLKGVDSTLKIQPAKLEDSAVYLCASSFNRFSTDTQYFGPGTRLTVL.